Listed here is a single TCR beta chain. What it recognizes is unknown. Other nucleotide sequences in the sample specify the same CDR3. The CDR3 consists of 16 residues. CDR1 and CDR2 (germline): MNHEY, SMNVEV (reference sequence). Trimming pared 6 bases from V and 1 base from J, leaving 19 bases between. The sample is drawn from a study of cytomegalovirus exposure and HLA in healthy donors. Study overall: An earlier analysis identified 120 million or so unique TCR beta sequences in approximately 170 million T cells. The study's findings and limits: Through in vitro validation, three CMV-associated chains were shown to be specific for CMV antigens. Roughly uniform depth of sequencing across donors was assumed in presence/absence analyses. Exclusion applied to some V segments, including TRBV6-2 and TRBV6-3, as they were indistinguishable.

60 Vbeta and 13 Jbeta primers were used in PCR. Libraries were prepared by immunoSEQ multiplex PCR; TCRdb keeps only in-frame clonotypes and omits some of them. This sample has 150,000 to 200,000 clones, with 75% found just once. The rearrangement links TRBV27 to TRBJ2-7; D is ambiguous. The clonotype was recovered from a woman between 40 and 55 years old in good health and CMV-seropositive. Sequenced sample: PBMCs. The CDR3 reads CASSLKWMGASYEQYF. CDR3 nucleotides: TGTGCCAGCAGCTTAAAATGGATGGGCGCGTCCTACGAGCAGTACTTC.